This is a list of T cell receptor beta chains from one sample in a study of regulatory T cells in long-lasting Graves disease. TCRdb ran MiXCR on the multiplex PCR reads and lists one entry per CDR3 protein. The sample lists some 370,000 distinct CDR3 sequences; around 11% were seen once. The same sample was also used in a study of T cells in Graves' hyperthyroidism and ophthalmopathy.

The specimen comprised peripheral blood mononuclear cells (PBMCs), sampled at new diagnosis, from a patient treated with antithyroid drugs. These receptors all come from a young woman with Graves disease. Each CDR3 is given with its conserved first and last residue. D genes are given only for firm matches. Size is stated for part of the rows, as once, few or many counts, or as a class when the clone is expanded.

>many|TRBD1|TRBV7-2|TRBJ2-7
CASSLVGDRSYEQYF
TGTGCCAGCAGCTTAGTTGGGGACAGGAGCTACGAGCAGTACTTC
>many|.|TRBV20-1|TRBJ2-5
CSAYHSRETQYF
TGCAGTGCTTACCACTCCCGTGAGACCCAGTACTTC
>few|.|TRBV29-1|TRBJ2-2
CSVVEGNTGELFF
TGCAGCGTTGTGGAGGGTAACACCGGGGAGCTGTTTTTT
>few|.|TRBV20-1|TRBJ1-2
CSATGGQTNYGYTF
TGCAGTGCTACGGGGGGGCAGACTAACTATGGCTACACCTTC
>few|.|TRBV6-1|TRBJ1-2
CASSPTDRPYGYTF
TGTGCCAGCAGTCCCACCGACAGGCCCTATGGCTACACCTTC
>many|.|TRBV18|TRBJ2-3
CASSPQKEDTQYF
TGTGCCAGCTCACCACAAAAGGAAGATACGCAGTATTTT
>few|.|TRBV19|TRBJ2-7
CASSEGTNEQYF
TGTGCCAGTAGTGAGGGGACGAACGAGCAGTACTTC
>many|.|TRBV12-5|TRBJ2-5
CASGLEETQYF
TGTGCCAGCGGGCTAGAAGAGACCCAGTACTTC
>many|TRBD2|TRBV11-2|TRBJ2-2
CASTPFRGLGSGELFF
TGTGCCAGCACCCCCTTCCGGGGACTAGGGTCCGGGGAGCTGTTTTTT
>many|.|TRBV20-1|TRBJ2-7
CSAKYSSYEQYF
TGCAGTGCTAAATACAGCAGTTACGAGCAGTACTTC
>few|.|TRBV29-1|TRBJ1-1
CSVEDNTEAFF
TGCAGCGTTGAAGATAACACTGAAGCTTTCTTT
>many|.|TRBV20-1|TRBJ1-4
CSARDRRDWREKLFF
TGCAGTGCTAGAGATAGGCGGGACTGGAGAGAAAAACTGTTTTTT
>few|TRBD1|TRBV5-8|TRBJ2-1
CASSQYRGVFF
TGTGCCAGCAGCCAGTACAGGGGTGTGTTCTTC
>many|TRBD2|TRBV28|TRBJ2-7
CASSLTRASGETYEQYF
TGTGCCAGCAGCCTGACTCGGGCTAGCGGAGAGACCTACGAGCAGTACTTC
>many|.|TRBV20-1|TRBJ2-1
CSVTEAAEADEQFF
TGCAGTGTGACGGAAGCGGCAGAAGCGGACGAGCAGTTCTTC
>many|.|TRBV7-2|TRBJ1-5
CASSQMAGGGNQPQHF
TGCGCCAGCAGCCAAATGGCAGGTGGTGGCAATCAGCCCCAGCATTTT
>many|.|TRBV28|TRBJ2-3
CASSTQAGTDTQYF
TGTGCCAGCAGTACACAAGCGGGTACAGATACGCAGTATTTT
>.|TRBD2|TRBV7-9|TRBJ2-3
CASSSKTSGRLYTQYF
TGTGCCAGCAGCTCAAAGACTAGCGGGAGGCTATATACGCAGTATTTT
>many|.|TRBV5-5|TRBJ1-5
CASSSEGPNQPQHF
TGTGCCAGCAGTTCGGAGGGCCCCAATCAGCCCCAGCATTTT
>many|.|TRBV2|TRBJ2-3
CASRRDSSTDTQYF
TGTGCCAGCAGGCGGGACAGCTCCACAGATACGCAGTATTTT
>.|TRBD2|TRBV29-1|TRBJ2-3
CSVDPSGGADTQYF
TGCAGCGTTGACCCTAGCGGGGGGGCAGATACGCAGTATTTT
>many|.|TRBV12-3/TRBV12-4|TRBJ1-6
CASSFLSGRDSPLHF
TGTGCCAGCAGTTTCCTGTCGGGGAGAGATTCACCCCTCCACTTT
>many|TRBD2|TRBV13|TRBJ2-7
CASSLETGTRAYEQYF
TGTGCCAGCAGCTTGGAAACCGGGACTAGGGCCTACGAGCAGTACTTC
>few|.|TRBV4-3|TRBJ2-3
CASSRRRVGEDTQYF
TGCGCCAGCAGCCGAAGGCGCGTGGGTGAAGATACGCAGTATTTT
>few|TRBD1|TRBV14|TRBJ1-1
CATSSGTGGLRTEAFF
TGTGCAACTTCATCCGGGACAGGGGGCTTAAGAACTGAAGCTTTCTTT
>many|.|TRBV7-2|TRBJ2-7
CASSSSRIAPWYF
TGTGCCAGCAGCTCATCTCGGATAGCGCCGTGGTACTTC
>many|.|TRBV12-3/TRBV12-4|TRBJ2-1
CASIRGTNEQFF
TGTGCCAGCATCCGGGGCACTAATGAGCAGTTCTTC
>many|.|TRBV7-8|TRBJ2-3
CASTRIGGKGDTQYF
TGTGCCAGCACCCGGATAGGGGGAAAGGGGGATACGCAGTATTTT
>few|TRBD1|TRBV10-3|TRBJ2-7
CAMASWDRGPQQYF
TGTGCCATGGCCTCATGGGACAGGGGCCCCCAGCAGTACTTC
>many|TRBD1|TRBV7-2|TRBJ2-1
CASSSETGGNEQFF
TGTGCCAGCAGCTCAGAGACAGGGGGGAATGAGCAGTTCTTC
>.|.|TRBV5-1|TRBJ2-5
CASSLGRGASQETQYF
TGCGCCAGCAGCTTGGGCCGGGGGGCTAGCCAAGAGACCCAGTACTTC
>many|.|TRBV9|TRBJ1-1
CASSRGGGRNTEAFF
TGTGCCAGCAGCCGAGGGGGGGGACGTAACACTGAAGCTTTCTTT
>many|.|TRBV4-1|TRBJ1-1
CASSQDAGDLGTEAFF
TGCGCCAGCAGCCAAGATGCGGGGGACTTAGGCACTGAAGCTTTCTTT
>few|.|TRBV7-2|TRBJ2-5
CASSSVGSQETQYF
TGTGCCAGCAGCTCCGTTGGAAGCCAAGAGACCCAGTACTTC
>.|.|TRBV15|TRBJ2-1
CATSRLGEQFF
TGTGCCACCAGCAGGTTAGGTGAGCAGTTCTTC
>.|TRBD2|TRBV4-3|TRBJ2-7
CASSQDKSLAGSCEQYF
TGCGCCAGCAGCCAAGATAAGTCACTAGCGGGGAGCTGCGAGCAGTACTTC
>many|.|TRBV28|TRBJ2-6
CASSLSVLGHGGSGANVLTF
TGTGCCAGCAGTTTATCGGTCTTGGGTCACGGTGGCTCTGGGGCCAACGTCCTGACTTTC
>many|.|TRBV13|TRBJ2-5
CASTSLSGAETQYF
TGTGCCAGTACCTCCTTGTCAGGGGCAGAGACCCAGTACTTC
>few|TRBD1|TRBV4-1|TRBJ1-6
CASSPSIRDRGLYNSPLHF
TGCGCCAGCAGCCCTAGTATCCGGGACAGGGGGCTTTATAATTCACCCCTCCACTTT
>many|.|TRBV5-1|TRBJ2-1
CASSLETAYNEQFF
TGCGCCAGCAGCTTGGAGACAGCCTACAATGAGCAGTTCTTC
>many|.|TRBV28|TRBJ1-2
CALQSNYGYTF
TGTGCCCTTCAGAGTAACTATGGCTACACCTTC
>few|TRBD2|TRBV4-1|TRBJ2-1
CASSRLLAGGPGNEQFF
TGCGCCAGCAGCCGTTTACTAGCGGGAGGGCCGGGGAATGAGCAGTTCTTC
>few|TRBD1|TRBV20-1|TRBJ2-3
CSAGDSPILDTQYF
TGCAGTGCGGGGGACAGTCCCATATTAGATACGCAGTATTTT
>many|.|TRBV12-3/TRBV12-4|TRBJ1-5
CASSLLGSNQPQHF
TGTGCCAGCAGTTTATTAGGTAGCAATCAGCCCCAGCATTTT